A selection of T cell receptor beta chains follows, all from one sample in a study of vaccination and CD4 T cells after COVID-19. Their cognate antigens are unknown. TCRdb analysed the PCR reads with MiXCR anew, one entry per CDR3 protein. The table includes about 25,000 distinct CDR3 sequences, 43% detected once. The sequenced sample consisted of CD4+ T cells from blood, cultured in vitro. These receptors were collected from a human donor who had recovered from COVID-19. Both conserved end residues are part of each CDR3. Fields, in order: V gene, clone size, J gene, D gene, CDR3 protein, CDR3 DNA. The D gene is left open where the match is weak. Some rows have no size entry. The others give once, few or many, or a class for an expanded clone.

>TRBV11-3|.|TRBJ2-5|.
CASSLSDGLFETQYF
TGTGCCAGCAGCTTATCGGATGGCCTATTCGAGACCCAGTACTTC
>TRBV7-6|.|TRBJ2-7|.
CASSSSVFYEQNF
TGTGCCAGCAGCTCCTCGGTCTTCTACGAGCAGAACTTC
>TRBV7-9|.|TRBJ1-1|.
CASSFGGGNTEAFF
TGTGCCAGCAGCTTCGGGGGAGGGAACACTGAAGCTTTCTTT
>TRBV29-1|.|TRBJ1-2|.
CSEQSGGYGYTF
TGCAGCGAGCAGTCAGGAGGGTATGGCTACACCTTC
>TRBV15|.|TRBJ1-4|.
CATSRGPSTNEKLFF
TGTGCCACCAGCAGAGGGCCTTCGACTAATGAAAAACTGTTTTTT
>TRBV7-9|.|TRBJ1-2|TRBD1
CASSWGQGSENYGYTF
TGTGCCAGCAGCTGGGGACAGGGTTCGGAAAACTATGGCTACACCTTC
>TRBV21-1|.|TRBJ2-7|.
CASSRTESYEQYF
TGTGCCAGCAGCAGGACAGAGTCCTACGAGCAGTACTTC
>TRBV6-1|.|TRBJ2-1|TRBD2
CAISEPGLATYNEQFF
TGTGCCATCAGTGAGCCTGGACTAGCGACCTACAATGAGCAGTTCTTC
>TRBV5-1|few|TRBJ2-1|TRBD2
CASSFSLAGLYNEQFF
TGCGCCAGCAGCTTCTCCCTAGCGGGGTTATACAATGAGCAGTTCTTC
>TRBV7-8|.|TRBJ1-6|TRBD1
CASSLEGQGLPLHF
TGTGCCAGCAGCTTAGAAGGACAGGGCCTCCCCCTCCACTTT
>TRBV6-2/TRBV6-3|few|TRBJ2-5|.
CASSPPGRLQETQYF
TGTGCCAGCAGTCCACCGGGACGGCTTCAAGAGACCCAGTACTTC
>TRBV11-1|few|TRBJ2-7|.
CASSLAEGQAYEQYF
TGTGCCAGCAGCTTAGCGGAGGGCCAGGCCTACGAGCAGTACTTC
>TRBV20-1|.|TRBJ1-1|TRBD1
CSARDQGAGGTEAFF
TGCAGTGCTAGAGACCAGGGGGCCGGGGGCACTGAAGCTTTCTTT
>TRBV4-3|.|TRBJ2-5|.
CASSQVRGAGETQYF
TGCGCCAGCAGCCAAGTTCGGGGCGCGGGAGAGACCCAGTACTTC
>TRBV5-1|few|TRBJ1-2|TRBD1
CASSSRTGNYGYTF
TGCGCCAGCAGCTCTCGGACAGGGAACTATGGCTACACCTTC
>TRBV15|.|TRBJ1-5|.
CATSRGGSSNQPQHF
TGTGCCACCAGCAGAGGAGGTTCGAGCAATCAGCCCCAGCATTTT
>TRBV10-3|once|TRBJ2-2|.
CAIREGQINTGELFF
TGTGCCATCAGGGAGGGACAAATAAACACCGGGGAGCTGTTTTTT
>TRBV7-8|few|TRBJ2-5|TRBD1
CASSLSEGAVLGVARETQYF
TGTGCCAGCAGCTTAAGCGAGGGGGCAGTTCTTGGTGTCGCCCGGGAGACCCAGTACTTC
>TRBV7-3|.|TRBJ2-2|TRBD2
CASSPSGGRGTGELFF
TGTGCCAGCAGCCCCAGCGGGGGGAGGGGGACCGGGGAGCTGTTTTTT
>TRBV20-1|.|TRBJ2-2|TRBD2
CSFRGDTGELFF
TGCAGCTTCCGGGGGGACACCGGGGAGCTGTTTTTT